This TCR beta chain originates from a study of cytomegalovirus exposure and HLA in healthy donors. The germline V gene encodes CDR1 SEHNR and CDR2 FQNEAQ (reference sequence). V lost 4 bases and J lost 0; bases outside the gene matches: 1. The CDR3 runs 14 residues. The PCR used 60 Vbeta and 13 Jbeta primers. The repertoire was sequenced with immunoSEQ multiplex PCR; TCRdb's copy has only in-frame clones and lacks some. Of about 26,000 clones in the sample, 70% were seen once. Comments on this clone: Its antigen is still unknown.

The study, taken as a whole, reports: The authors confirmed in vitro that three CMV-associated chains were specific for CMV antigens. For most subjects, TCR beta sequences were reported to predict HLA-A and HLA-B alleles with accuracy. Near-uniform donor sequencing depth was presumed by presence/absence analyses.

Sequencing used PBMCs. The TCR originated in a woman aged 45-65 years in good health and CMV-seronegative. This sequence joins TRBV7-9 and TRBJ2-3; 7 nucleotides line up with TRBD2. The CDR3 DNA is TGTGCCAGCAGCTCTAGCGGTAGCACAGATACGCAGTATTTT. Translating it yields CASSSSGSTDTQYF.